The 23 T cell receptor beta chains below come from one sample, sequenced in a study of blood T cell repertoires in COVID-19. Repertoires were generated with immunoSEQ multiplex PCR, while TCRdb's copy carries only in-frame clones and drops some. The data show about 160,000 clones, 80% to 95% seen once. The specimen was peripheral blood. All receptors come from a man under 40 with COVID-19, enrolled during active disease.

The chain carries TRBV24-1 and TRBJ2-7; D might be TRBD1 (6 bases). Trimming removed 3 bases at V and 1 base at J, with 12 bases between. CDR3 length equals 15 residues. The germline V gene encodes CDR1 KGHDR and CDR2 SFDVKD. The CDR3 region is CATSDTRGVSYEQYF. Written as DNA, the CDR3 is TGTGCCACCAGTGATACCAGGGGAGTGTCCTACGAGCAGTACTTC.

The chain is built from TRBV4-3 and TRBJ1-2; a weak D match, TRBD1 (5 bases). The CDR3 length is 15 residues. Trimming stripped 0 bases from V and 5 bases from J, with 13 bases between. Germline assignment: CDR1 LGHNA and CDR2 YSLEER. CDR3 DNA sequence: TGCGCCAGCAGCCAAGAGAAAGGGGAAGGGTATGGCTACACCTTC. Translation gives CASSQEKGEGYGYTF.

The rearrangement links TRBV24-1 to TRBJ2-5, with a possible D match to TRBD1 (5 bases). The CDR3 consists of 16 residues. The germline V and J ends were trimmed by 2 bases and 0 bases, with 12 bases remaining between them. Germline CDR1 is KGHDR and CDR2 is SFDVKD. This CDR3 is CATSDSGQMYQETQYF. In DNA form, the CDR3 reads TGTGCCACCAGTGATTCAGGACAAATGTACCAAGAGACCCAGTACTTC.

The chain employs TRBV19 and TRBJ1-1, with D maybe TRBD1 (5 bases). Trimming stripped 7 bases from V and 0 bases from J, with 12 bases between. The CDR3 length is 14 residues. Germline-derived CDR1 and CDR2 are LNHDA and SQIVND (reference sequence). The CDR3 sequence is CASKKTGVNTEAFF. The CDR3 DNA follows: TGTGCCAGTAAAAAAACGGGGGTGAACACTGAAGCTTTCTTT.

The V gene is TRBV6-5, the J gene TRBJ2-3; unclear D gene. The germline gives CDR1 MNHEY, CDR2 SVGAGI. V lost 6 bases and J 0 bases, leaving 13 bases between the germline ends. The CDR3 runs 15 residues. CDR3 nucleotide sequence: TGTGCCAGCAGCCCCTTTCCTTCTAGCACAGATACGCAGTATTTT. It translates to CASSPFPSSTDTQYF.

In this sample, this clone turned up once. DNA for the CDR3: TGTGCCAGCAGTCCTGCACCGTTTGGGGGCGACTATGGCTACACCTTC. It specifies CASSPAPFGGDYGYTF. The chain is built from TRBV28 and TRBJ1-2, with D possibly TRBD1 on 6 matching bases. The germline V gene encodes CDR1 MDHEN and CDR2 SYDVKM. CDR3 length: 16 amino acids. The germline V and J ends were trimmed by 5 bases and 3 bases, with 19 bases remaining between them.

In the case of this clone: The identical CDR3 is also encoded by other nucleotide sequences in the sample. This chain links TRBV18 with TRBJ1-4; weak D call: TRBD1 (5 bases). The V and J ends lost 3 bases and 4 bases respectively, with 9 bases between them. The CDR3 runs to 14 residues. Per germline, CDR1 KGHSH and CDR2 LQKENI. CDR3 sequence reads: CASSPGQGNEKLFF. The CDR3 DNA follows: TGTGCCAGCTCACCTGGTCAGGGTAATGAAAAACTGTTTTTT.

The chain uses TRBV28 and TRBJ1-5; D unresolved. CDR3 length: 13 amino acids. With 5 bases removed from V and 5 bases from J, the gap between germline ends came to 10 bases. Looked up from germline, CDR1 is MDHEN and CDR2 is SYDVKM. CDR3 nucleotides: TGTGCCAGCAGTGAGGACTGGGATCAGCCCCAGCATTTT. As protein: CASSEDWDQPQHF.

The rearrangement links TRBV28 to TRBJ2-7; 7 bases map to TRBD2. Looked up from germline, CDR1 is MDHEN and CDR2 is SYDVKM. V shed 8 bases, J shed 0 bases, and the junction held 10 bases outside the gene matches. The CDR3 length is 15 residues. This CDR3 reads CASLGGGYSSYEQYF. The CDR3 region has the DNA TGTGCCAGCCTGGGGGGAGGGTATAGCTCCTACGAGCAGTACTTC.

This chain uses TRBV4-3 with TRBJ2-5, with 8 nucleotides matching TRBD2. The V gene's germline CDR1 is LGHNA and CDR2 YSLEER. With 4 bases clipped from V and 1 base from J, the junction kept 11 bases outside the gene matches. CDR3 size: 17 residues. CDR3 loop: CASSPGAGRGAQETQYF. DNA for the CDR3: TGCGCCAGCAGCCCCGGAGCCGGGCGGGGGGCCCAAGAGACCCAGTACTTC.

This clone was counted a single time. The rearrangement uses TRBV5-1 and TRBJ2-7; a possible D gene is TRBD1 (6 bases). This CDR3 has 14 residues. Germline CDR1 and CDR2: SGHRS and YFSETQ. The V and J ends lost 7 bases and 0 bases respectively, with 14 bases between them. In DNA form, the CDR3 reads TGCGCCAGCCGCCAGGGGCGGAACTCCTACGAGCAGTACTTC. It is translated as CASRQGRNSYEQYF.

The chain combines TRBV7-9 with TRBJ2-3, with D tentatively TRBD1 (7 bases). The germline CDR1 and CDR2 sequences are SEHNR and FQNEAQ (reference sequence). V was shortened by 1 base and J by 4 bases, with 12 bases between the two germline ends. There are 15 residues in the CDR3. CDR3 DNA sequence: TGTGCCAGCAGCTTAGGTATCAGGGGGGCAGATACGCAGTATTTT. Its protein product is CASSLGIRGADTQYF.

V and J are TRBV30 and TRBJ1-5; D may be TRBD1 (6 bases). The CDR3 runs 15 residues. With 0 bases removed from V and 2 bases from J, the gap between germline ends came to 11 bases. Germline lookup yields CDR1 GTSNPN and CDR2 SVGIG (reference sequence). Here the CDR3 DNA reads TGTGCCTGGAGTGTACCTGACAGGCGCAATCAGCCCCAGCATTTT. It translates to CAWSVPDRRNQPQHF. The variable domain in full, completed from reference TRBV30 and TRBJ1-5, reads SQTIHQWPATLVQPVGSPLSLECTVEGTSNPNLYWYRQAAGRGLQLLFYSVGIGQISSEVPQNLSASRPQDRQFILSSKKLLLSDSGFYLCAWSVPDRRNQPQHFGDGTRLSIL.

The V gene is TRBV18, the J gene TRBJ1-2; 10 nucleotides match TRBD1. The CDR3 spans 15 residues. With V trimmed by 3 bases and J by 5 bases, 6 bases remained unmatched. The germline V gene encodes CDR1 KGHSH and CDR2 LQKENI. The CDR3 bases are TGTGCCAGCTCACCCGGACAGGGGGAGACATATGGCTACACCTTC. Amino acids: CASSPGQGETYGYTF.

The chain employs TRBV7-3 and TRBJ1-1, with D unclear. Germline CDR1 is SGHTA and CDR2 is FQGTGA. The V gene lost 5 bases and the J gene lost 4 bases, with 14 bases spanning the gap. The CDR3 runs 14 residues. The CDR3 loop is CASSPGSVTTEAFF. The CDR3 coding sequence is TGTGCCAGCAGCCCCGGGTCGGTCACCACTGAAGCTTTCTTT. Drawing the rest from reference TRBV7-3 and TRBJ1-1, the complete variable domain is GAGVSQTPSNKVTEKGKYVELRCDPISGHTALYWYRQSLGQGPEFLIYFQGTGAADDSGLPNDRFFAVRPEGSVSTLKIQRTERGDSAVYLCASSPGSVTTEAFFGQGTRLTVV.

The rearrangement joins TRBV4-2 to TRBJ2-5, with D perhaps TRBD1 (6 bases). The CDR3 totals 17 residues. V was trimmed by 0 bases and J by 4 bases, leaving 18 bases between them. CDR1 is LGHNA and CDR2 is YNFKEQ in the germline V gene. The DNA of the CDR3 is TGTGCCAGCAGCCAAGATTGGGACACGCGCAGTGGAGAGACCCAGTACTTC. Translation: CASSQDWDTRSGETQYF.

The V and J genes are TRBV7-3 and TRBJ1-2; 8 bases agree with TRBD1. Trimming at V came to 5 bases and at J to 4 bases, leaving 6 bases not matched to a gene. Germline V gene lookup returns CDR1 SGHTA and CDR2 FQGTGA. CDR3 size: 14 residues. Here the CDR3 DNA reads TGTGCCAGCAGCCCGGGACAGGTTAGCTATGGCTACACCTTC. Amino acids: CASSPGQVSYGYTF.

This chain joins TRBV7-8 and TRBJ2-2; 7 nucleotides line up with TRBD1. The trim removed 3 bases at V and 3 bases at J, leaving 4 bases unmatched. CDR1 and CDR2 from the germline V gene are SGHVS and FQNEAQ. The CDR3 has 15 amino acids. The CDR3 region has the DNA TGTGCCAGCAGCTTTCGGCAGGGGGACACCGGGGAGCTGTTTTTT. Translating gives CASSFRQGDTGELFF.

The sample holds many counts of this clone. The chain uses TRBV4-3 and TRBJ2-7; 10 bases are shared with TRBD2. With V trimmed by 0 bases and J by 12 bases, 8 bases remained unmatched. CDR1 LGHNA and CDR2 YSLEER come from the germline V gene. The CDR3 spans 14 residues. DNA for the CDR3: TGCGCCAGCAGCCAAGATCGGCTAGCGGGAGAGTGGTACTTC. Its translation is CASSQDRLAGEWYF.

The rearrangement uses TRBV9 and TRBJ2-3; the match to TRBD2 covers 8 bases. The V gene end was trimmed by 0 bases and the J gene end by 4 bases; junction bases not matched to a gene: 7. From germline, CDR1 is SGDLS and CDR2 YYNGEE. This CDR3 has 16 residues. CDR3 DNA sequence: TGTGCCAGCAGCGTAGTGGCGGGGGGCCTCCCAGATACGCAGTATTTT. As protein: CASSVVAGGLPDTQYF.

This chain connects TRBV3-1 (or the pseudogene TRBV3-2) to TRBJ2-3; 10 bases are a match to TRBD2. The CDR3 loop spans 17 amino acids. The trim removed 1 base at V and 4 bases at J, leaving 8 bases unmatched. Germline V lookup: CDR1 LGHDT, CDR2 YNNKEL (reference sequence). The CDR3 loop reads CASSQGISGGHADTQYF. The CDR3 coding sequence is TGTGCCAGCAGCCAAGGGATTAGCGGGGGGCATGCAGATACGCAGTATTTT.

The J gene is TRBJ2-1, the V gene TRBV7-9; 7 bases map to TRBD2. The CDR3 extends over 16 amino acids. Germline assignment: CDR1 SEHNR and CDR2 FQNEAQ (reference sequence). Trimming cost V 5 bases and J 5 bases; bases outside gene matches: 12. The CDR3 DNA sequence: TGTGCCAGCAGCGCCCCGACTAGCTCGGTAGACAATGAGCAGTTCTTC. As protein: CASSAPTSSVDNEQFF.

The V and J genes are TRBV7-6 and TRBJ1-4; D not certain. Germline values: CDR1 SGHVS, CDR2 FNYEAQ. This CDR3 has 16 amino acids. Trimming left V 0 bases short and J 7 bases short, with 15 bases between. The CDR3 spells CASSLALSFSGEKLFF. The CDR3 DNA sequence: TGTGCCAGCAGCTTAGCGCTTTCCTTTTCAGGTGAAAAACTGTTTTTT.